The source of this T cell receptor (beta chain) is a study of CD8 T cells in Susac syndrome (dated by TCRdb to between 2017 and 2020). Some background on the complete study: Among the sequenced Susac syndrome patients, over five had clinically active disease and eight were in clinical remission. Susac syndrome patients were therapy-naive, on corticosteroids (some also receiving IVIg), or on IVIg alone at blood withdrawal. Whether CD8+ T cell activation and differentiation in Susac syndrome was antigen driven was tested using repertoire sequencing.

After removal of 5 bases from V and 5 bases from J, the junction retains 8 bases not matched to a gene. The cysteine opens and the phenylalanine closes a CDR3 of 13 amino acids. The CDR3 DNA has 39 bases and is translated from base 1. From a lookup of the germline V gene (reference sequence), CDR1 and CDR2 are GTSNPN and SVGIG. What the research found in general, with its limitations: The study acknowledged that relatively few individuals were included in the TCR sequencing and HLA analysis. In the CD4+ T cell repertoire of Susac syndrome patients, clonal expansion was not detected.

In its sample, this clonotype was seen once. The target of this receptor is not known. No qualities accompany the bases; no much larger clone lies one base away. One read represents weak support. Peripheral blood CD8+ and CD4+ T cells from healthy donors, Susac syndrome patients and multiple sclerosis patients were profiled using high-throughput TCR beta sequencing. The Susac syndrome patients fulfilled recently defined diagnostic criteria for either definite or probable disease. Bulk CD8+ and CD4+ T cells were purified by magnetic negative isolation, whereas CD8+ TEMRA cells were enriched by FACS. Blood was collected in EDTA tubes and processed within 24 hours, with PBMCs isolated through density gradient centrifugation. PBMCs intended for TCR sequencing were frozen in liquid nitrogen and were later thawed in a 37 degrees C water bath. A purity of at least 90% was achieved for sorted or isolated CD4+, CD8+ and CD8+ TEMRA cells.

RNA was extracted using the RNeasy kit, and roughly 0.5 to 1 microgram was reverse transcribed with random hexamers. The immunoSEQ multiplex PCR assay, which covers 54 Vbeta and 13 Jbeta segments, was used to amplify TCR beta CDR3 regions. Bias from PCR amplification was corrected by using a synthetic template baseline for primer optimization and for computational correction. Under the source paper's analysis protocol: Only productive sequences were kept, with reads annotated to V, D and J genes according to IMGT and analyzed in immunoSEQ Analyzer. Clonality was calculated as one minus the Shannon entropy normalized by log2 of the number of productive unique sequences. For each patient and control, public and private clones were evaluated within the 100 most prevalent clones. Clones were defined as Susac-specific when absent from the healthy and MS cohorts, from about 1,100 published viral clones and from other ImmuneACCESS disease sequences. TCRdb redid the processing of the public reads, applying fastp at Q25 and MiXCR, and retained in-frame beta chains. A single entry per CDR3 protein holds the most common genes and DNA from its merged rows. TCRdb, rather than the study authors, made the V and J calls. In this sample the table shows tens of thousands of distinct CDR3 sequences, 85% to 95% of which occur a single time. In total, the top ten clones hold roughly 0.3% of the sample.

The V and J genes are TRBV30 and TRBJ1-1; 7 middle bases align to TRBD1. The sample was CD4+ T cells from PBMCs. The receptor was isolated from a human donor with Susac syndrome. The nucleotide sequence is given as TGTGCCTGGGAGGGGGCGAAGGGGACTGAAGCTTTCTTT. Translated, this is CAWEGAKGTEAFF.